This TCR beta chain was documented in a study of cytomegalovirus exposure and HLA in healthy donors. The CDR3 extends over 15 amino acids. Per the germline V gene, CDR1 is LNHNV and CDR2 is YYDKDF (reference sequence). V lost 7 bases and J lost 5; bases outside the gene matches: 11. Worth noting for this clone: The antigen remains unidentified.

In the PCR, 60 Vbeta and 13 Jbeta primers were used. In the authors' methods: Around 11 million of 80 million to 85 million unique TCR beta chains were shared, per a later count. Using immunoSEQ multiplex PCR, the repertoire was profiled, and TCRdb retains in-frame clones only, with some absent. Clonal size and the V and J genes are those of that table, whereas D and trimming came from the DNA. The repertoire holds roughly 150,000 clones, 76% seen once, with about 2.9% in the top ten. Study-level points and caveats: In a later analysis, most CMV-associated TCR beta chains appeared HLA-restricted. The study designated 150 to 200 TCR beta chains cytomegalovirus-associated.

The specimen was PBMCs. The chain links TRBV15 to TRBJ2-3, with 8 bases identical to TRBD1. This receptor was obtained from a man in his forties in good health and CMV-seronegative. The CDR3: CATMADRVRIDTQYF. In nucleotides, the CDR3 is TGTGCCACCATGGCGGACAGGGTCAGAATAGATACGCAGTATTTT.